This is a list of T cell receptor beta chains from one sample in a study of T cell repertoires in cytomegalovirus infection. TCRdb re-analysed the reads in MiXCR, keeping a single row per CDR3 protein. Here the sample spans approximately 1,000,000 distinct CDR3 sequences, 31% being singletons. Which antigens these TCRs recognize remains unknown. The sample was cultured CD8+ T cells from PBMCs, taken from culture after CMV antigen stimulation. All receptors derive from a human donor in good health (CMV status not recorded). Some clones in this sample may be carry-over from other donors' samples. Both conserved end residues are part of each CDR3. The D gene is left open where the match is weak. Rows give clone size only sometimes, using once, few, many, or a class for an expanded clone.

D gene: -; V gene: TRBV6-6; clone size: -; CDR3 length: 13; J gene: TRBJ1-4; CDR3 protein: CASSDARGEKLFF; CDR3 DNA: TGTGCCAGCAGTGACGCCCGGGGTGAAAAACTGTTTTTT
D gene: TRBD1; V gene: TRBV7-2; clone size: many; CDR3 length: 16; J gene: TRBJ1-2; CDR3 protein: CASSRGQGKTRYGYTF; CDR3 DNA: TGTGCCAGCAGCCGGGGACAGGGGAAAACACGCTATGGCTACACCTTC
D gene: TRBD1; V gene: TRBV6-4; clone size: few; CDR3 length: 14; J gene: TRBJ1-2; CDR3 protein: CASKSGQEDYGYTF; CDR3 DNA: TGTGCCAGCAAGTCGGGACAGGAAGACTATGGCTACACCTTC
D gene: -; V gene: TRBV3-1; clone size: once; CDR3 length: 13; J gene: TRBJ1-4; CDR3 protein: CASSPQTGVGLFF; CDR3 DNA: TGTGCCAGCAGCCCACAGACCGGAGTAGGTTTGTTTTTT
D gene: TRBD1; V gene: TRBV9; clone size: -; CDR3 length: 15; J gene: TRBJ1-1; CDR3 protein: CASSVTGQTNTEAFF; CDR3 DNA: TGTGCCAGCAGCGTGACGGGACAGACGAACACTGAAGCTTTCTTT
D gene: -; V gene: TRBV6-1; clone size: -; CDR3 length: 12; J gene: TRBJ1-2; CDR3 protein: CASSEWPCGYTF; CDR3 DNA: TGTGCCAGCAGTGAATGGCCCTGTGGCTACACCTTC
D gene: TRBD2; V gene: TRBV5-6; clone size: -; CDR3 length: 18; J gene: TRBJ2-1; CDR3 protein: CASSLDLLAGGTYNEQFF; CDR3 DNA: TGTGCCAGCAGCTTGGATCTACTAGCGGGGGGAACCTACAATGAGCAGTTCTTC
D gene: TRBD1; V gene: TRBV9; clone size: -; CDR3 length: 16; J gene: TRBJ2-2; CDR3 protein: CASSARQGIGGGELFF; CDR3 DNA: TGTGCCAGCAGCGCCAGACAGGGGATAGGTGGCGGGGAGCTGTTTTTT
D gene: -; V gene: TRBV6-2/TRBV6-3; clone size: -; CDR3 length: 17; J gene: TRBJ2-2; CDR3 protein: CASSYPGHGRNTGELFF; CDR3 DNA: TGTGCCAGCAGTTACCCGGGGCACGGAAGGAACACCGGGGAGCTGTTTTTT
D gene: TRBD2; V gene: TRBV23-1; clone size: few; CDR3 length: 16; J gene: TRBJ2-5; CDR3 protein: CASSHQLAGGQKTQYF; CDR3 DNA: TGCGCCAGCAGTCACCAACTAGCGGGGGGGCAGAAGACCCAGTACTTC
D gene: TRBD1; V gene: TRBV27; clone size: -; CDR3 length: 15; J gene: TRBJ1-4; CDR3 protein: CASSLFEGADEKLFF; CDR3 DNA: TGTGCCAGCAGTCTCTTTGAGGGGGCGGATGAAAAACTGTTTTTT
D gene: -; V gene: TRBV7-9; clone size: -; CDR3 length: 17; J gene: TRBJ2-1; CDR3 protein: CASSLDPNRVEDNEQFF; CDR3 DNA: TGTGCCAGCAGCTTAGACCCTAACAGGGTGGAGGACAATGAGCAGTTCTTC
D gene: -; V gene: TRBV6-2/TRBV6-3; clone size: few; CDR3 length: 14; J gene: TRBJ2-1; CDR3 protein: CASSYSRHGGEQFF; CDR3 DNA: TGTGCCAGCAGTTACTCAAGACATGGGGGTGAGCAGTTCTTC
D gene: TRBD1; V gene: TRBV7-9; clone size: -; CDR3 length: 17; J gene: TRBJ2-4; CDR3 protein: CVSSSNGQGLSRNIQYF; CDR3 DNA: TGTGTCAGCAGCTCCAACGGACAGGGGTTATCTCGTAACATTCAGTACTTC
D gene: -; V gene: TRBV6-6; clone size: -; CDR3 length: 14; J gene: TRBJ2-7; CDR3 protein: CASSYWEGGYEQYF; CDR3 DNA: TGTGCCAGCAGTTACTGGGAGGGGGGGTACGAGCAGTACTTC
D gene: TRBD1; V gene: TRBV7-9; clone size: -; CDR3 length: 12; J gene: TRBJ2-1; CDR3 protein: CASSLGTEGWFF; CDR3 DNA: TGTGCCAGCAGCTTGGGGACAGAAGGATGGTTCTTC
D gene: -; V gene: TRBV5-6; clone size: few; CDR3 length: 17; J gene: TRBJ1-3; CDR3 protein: CASSSEGQGHSGNTIYF; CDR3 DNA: TGTGCCAGCAGCTCGGAAGGGCAGGGGCATTCTGGAAACACCATATATTTT
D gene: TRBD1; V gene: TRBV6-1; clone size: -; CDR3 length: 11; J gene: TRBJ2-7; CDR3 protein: CASMRGHEQYF; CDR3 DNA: TGTGCCAGCATGAGGGGGCACGAGCAGTACTTC
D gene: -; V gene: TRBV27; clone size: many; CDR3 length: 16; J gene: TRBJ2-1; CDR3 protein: CASSLASSPSYNEQFF; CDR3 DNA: TGTGCCAGCAGTTTAGCATCCAGCCCCTCCTACAATGAGCAGTTCTTC
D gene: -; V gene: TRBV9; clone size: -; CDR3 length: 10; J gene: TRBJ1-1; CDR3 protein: CASTRGKAFF; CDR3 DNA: TGTGCCAGCACCAGGGGTAAAGCTTTCTTT